This T cell receptor beta chain was identified during a study of T cell responses to AZD1222 COVID-19 vaccine. CDR3 length equals 15 residues. Germline V CDR1 and CDR2: LNHDA, SQIVND (reference sequence). V gave up 5 bases and J gave up 4 bases; unmatched junction bases: 3. Here immunoSEQ multiplex PCR was the method, and the copy in TCRdb shows in-frame clones only, minus some. The sample carries 140,000 or so clones, roughly 91% recorded once. This clone came up many times. Its antigen is currently unknown. The study, taken as a whole, reports: It was only a handful of AZD1222 recipients who were seropositive at baseline. All repertoire sampling was performed exclusively after the peak T cell response. Spike-specific TCRs gained breadth and depth after people received two AZD1222 doses.

V usage is TRBV19 and J usage is TRBJ2-7; 15 bases agree with TRBD2. The source material was peripheral blood, sampled 28 days after the second AZD1222 dose. The sequence was collected from an adult who received the AZD1222 COVID-19 vaccine. The CDR3 loop is CASSSGTSGRYEQYF. In nucleotides, the CDR3 is TGTGCCAGTAGTTCAGGGACTAGCGGGAGGTACGAGCAGTACTTC. The full variable domain, rest sourced from reference TRBV19 and TRBJ2-7, is DGGITQSPKYLFRKEGQNVTLSCEQNLNHDAMYWYRQDPGQGLRLIYYSQIVNDFQKGDIAEGYSVSREKKESFPLTVTSAQKNPTAFYLCASSSGTSGRYEQYFGPGTRLTVT.